These 29 T cell receptor beta chains were all obtained from the same sample, sequenced in a study of shared clonotypes between healthy human individuals. Assay used: immunoSEQ multiplex PCR; TCRdb lists only in-frame clones, some missing. This table has fewer than 2.5 million clones, over 85% appearing once. Sequenced sample: naive CD4+ T cells from PBMCs. Subset meaning: CD45RA+ positively selected. The origin of the receptors is a man between 18 and 35 years old in good health. Some clones in this sample may be carry-over from other donors' samples.

V is TRBV5-1 and J is TRBJ1-2; the D is unclear. Trimming removed 0 bases at V and 0 bases at J, with 9 bases between. Germline CDR1 and CDR2: SGHRS and YFSETQ. The CDR3 consists of 15 residues. CDR3 DNA sequence: TGCGCCAGCAGCTTGGGTCCGGTTTCTAACTATGGCTACACCTTC. Its translation: CASSLGPVSNYGYTF.

The chain joins TRBV6-5 to TRBJ1-5, with D perhaps matching TRBD1 (5 bases). This CDR3 contains 15 residues. V was shortened by 0 bases and J by 4 bases, with 10 bases between the two germline ends. Germline-derived CDR1 and CDR2 are MNHEY and SVGAGI. The CDR3 loop reads CASSYSSRANQPQHF. In DNA form, the CDR3 reads TGTGCCAGCAGTTACTCGTCCAGGGCTAATCAGCCCCAGCATTTT.

The chain joins TRBV5-5 to TRBJ1-5, with D unresolved. Between the trimmed V and J ends, which lost 0 bases and 4 bases, there was a span of 8 bases. CDR1 is SGHKS and CDR2 is YYEKEE in the germline V gene (reference sequence). The CDR3 consists of 14 residues. CDR3 DNA sequence: TGTGCCAGCAGCTTGGAGACAAGTAATCAGCCCCAGCATTTT. This codes for CASSLETSNQPQHF.

The genes are TRBV10-3 and TRBJ2-1; 10 nucleotides align to TRBD2. This CDR3 region has 17 residues. The trim removed 5 bases at V and 6 bases at J, leaving 13 bases unmatched. The germline CDR1 and CDR2 sequences are ENHRY and SYGVKD. CDR3: CAISNPLAGESRNEQFF. As DNA, the CDR3 is TGTGCCATCAGTAACCCTCTAGCGGGAGAGTCGCGCAATGAGCAGTTCTTC.

The chain is built from TRBV18 and TRBJ2-1, with 8 nucleotides matching TRBD2. Trimming at V came to 4 bases and at J to 4 bases, leaving 9 bases not matched to a gene. The CDR3 spans 16 residues. From germline, CDR1 is KGHSH and CDR2 LQKENI. CDR3 amino acids: CASSLPGLDSYNEQFF. DNA for the CDR3: TGTGCCAGCTCACTCCCGGGACTAGATAGTTACAATGAGCAGTTCTTC.

The V and J genes are TRBV5-4 and TRBJ2-7, with 8 positions matching TRBD1. Germline lookup yields CDR1 SGHNT and CDR2 YYREEE (reference sequence). The V segment lost 2 bases and the J segment 6 bases; nucleotides outside the gene matches: 22. This CDR3 contains 19 residues. For the CDR3, the DNA is TGTGCCAGCAGCTTAAACCAGATCATCCGGGACAGGCCCTTCTCCGAGCAGTACTTC. Translation: CASSLNQIIRDRPFSEQYF.

This rearrangement joins TRBV2 to TRBJ2-5; D unresolved. The V end lost 6 bases, the J end lost 3 bases, and 8 bases lay between the germline ends. CDR1 is SNHLY, CDR2 FYNNEI, per germline. The CDR3 runs 12 residues. This CDR3 is CASRPLEETQYF. The CDR3 bases are TGTGCCAGCAGACCTCTGGAAGAGACCCAGTACTTC.

The gene calls are TRBV2 and TRBJ1-2, with D possibly matching TRBD1 (6 bases). CDR1 and CDR2 from the germline V gene are SNHLY and FYNNEI. V dropped 5 bases and J dropped 5 bases, with 9 bases sitting between them. The length of the CDR3 is 12 residues. This CDR3 reads CASSRQAYGYTF. For the CDR3, the DNA is TGTGCCAGCAGTAGACAGGCTTATGGCTACACCTTC.

The genes are TRBV7-2 and TRBJ2-3; TRBD1 is a possible D gene (5 bases). V was cut by 3 bases and J by 1 base, with 14 bases left in between. The CDR3 has 16 residues. Germline V gives CDR1 SGHTA, CDR2 FQGNSA. For the CDR3, the DNA is TGTGCCAGCAGCTTGGAAGGTCAGGGCCGCACAGATACGCAGTATTTT. It translates to CASSLEGQGRTDTQYF.

This clone was counted once. The chain is built from TRBV27 and TRBJ1-2; tentatively, D is TRBD1 (6 bases). This CDR3 spans 18 amino acids. The V end was cut by 4 bases, the J end by 3 bases, with 24 bases between. The germline CDR1 and CDR2 sequences are MNHEY and SMNVEV (reference sequence). The CDR3 DNA reads as TGTGCCAGCAGTTCATCAGGGGCCCAAAGTTGGGGAGACTATGGCTACACCTTC. This gives the protein CASSSSGAQSWGDYGYTF.

J is TRBJ2-7 and V is TRBV28; the match to TRBD1 covers 7 bases. This CDR3 contains 15 residues. The germline V gene has CDR1 MDHEN and CDR2 SYDVKM. Losses at the gene ends were 8 bases for V and 5 bases for J; bases not matched to a gene: 15. CDR3 region: CASSYFRGRGHEQYF. The CDR3 nucleotides read TGTGCCAGCTCCTATTTTAGGGGTAGGGGGCACGAGCAGTACTTC. Using reference TRBV28 and TRBJ2-7 for the parts outside the CDR3, the full variable domain is DVKVTQSSRYLVKRTGEKVFLECVQDMDHENMFWYRQDPGLGLRLIYFSYDVKMKEKGDIPEGYSVSREKKERFSLILESASTNQTSMYLCASSYFRGRGHEQYFGPGTRLTVT.

This chain uses TRBV21-1 with TRBJ2-7; the table's D gene call, TRBD1, was not cross checked with the DNA. TRBV21-1 is recorded as a pseudogene. There are 14 residues in the CDR3. The CDR3 region is CASSKDGHPYEQYF. In DNA form, the CDR3 reads TGTGCCAGCAGCAAAGATGGGCACCCCTACGAGCAGTACTTC.

The chain links TRBV4-2 to TRBJ2-3; D call uncertain. CDR1 LGHNA and CDR2 YNFKEQ come from the germline V gene. The V end lost 5 bases, the J end lost 2 bases, and 11 bases lay between the germline ends. The CDR3 covers 14 residues. Here the CDR3 reads CASSAHPNTDTQYF. CDR3 sequence (DNA): TGTGCCAGCAGCGCCCACCCGAACACAGATACGCAGTATTTT.

Turning to this clone: The same CDR3 also results from other DNA sequences found in this sample. The chain carries TRBV5-1 and TRBJ1-1; no clear D. The V end was cut by 2 bases, the J end by 8 bases, with 10 bases between. Germline CDR1 SGHRS, CDR2 YFSETQ. CDR3 length: 12 residues. CDR3 sequence reads: CASSFSGTEAFF. The CDR3 coding sequence is TGCGCCAGCAGCTTTAGTGGCACGGAAGCTTTCTTT. Based on the CDR3 plus reference TRBV5-1 and TRBJ1-1, the full variable domain is KAGVTQTPRYLIKTRGQQVTLSCSPISGHRSVSWYQQTPGQGLQFLFEYFSETQRNKGNFPGRFSGRQFSNSRSEMNVSTLELGDSALYLCASSFSGTEAFFGQGTRLTVV.

About this clone: Other DNA sequences in this specimen translate into the identical CDR3. The chain has TRBV18 and TRBJ2-7; 10 nucleotides match TRBD1. The trim removed 6 bases at V and 5 bases at J, leaving 7 bases unmatched. The CDR3 has 14 residues. CDR1 is KGHSH, CDR2 LQKENI, per germline. This chain's CDR3 is CASSPRTGGNEQYF. The CDR3 DNA reads as TGTGCCAGCTCCCCGAGGACAGGGGGTAACGAGCAGTACTTC.

The rearrangement joins TRBV7-6 to TRBJ1-2, with D tentatively TRBD1 (6 bases). Germline CDR1 is SGHVS and CDR2 is FNYEAQ. This CDR3 contains 15 residues. V lost 9 bases to trimming and J lost 2 bases, with 19 bases between them. The DNA of the CDR3 is TGTGCCAGAATACCGGGGGGCCATATAAACTATGGCTACACCTTC. It is translated as CARIPGGHINYGYTF.

V and J are TRBV5-4 and TRBJ2-7; 9 bases agree with TRBD1. The length of the CDR3 is 15 residues. V trimming: 2 bases; J trimming: 9 bases; junction bases outside the gene matches: 12. Germline V gene data show CDR1 as SGHNT and CDR2 as YYREEE (reference sequence). The CDR3 loop reads CASSFPGTGSVGQYF. CDR3 bases: TGTGCCAGCAGCTTTCCCGGGACAGGGTCCGTCGGGCAGTACTTC.

V gene TRBV5-1 combines with J gene TRBJ2-1; D may match TRBD1 or TRBD2 (5 bases each). The CDR3 runs 13 residues. V was pared by 3 bases and J by 9 bases, with 13 bases between. The V gene's germline CDR1 is SGHRS and CDR2 YFSETQ. The CDR3 sequence is CASSSFFGGEQFF. CDR3 DNA: TGCGCCAGCAGCTCCTTTTTTGGGGGTGAGCAGTTCTTC.

Notes on this clone: Other DNA sequences in this sample translate to the same CDR3. V usage is TRBV5-6 and J usage is TRBJ1-2, with a weak D call TRBD1 (5 bases). This CDR3 is 14 amino acids long. The V and J ends lost 4 bases and 4 bases respectively, with 14 bases between them. Germline CDR1 is SGHDT and CDR2 is YYEEEE. In nucleotides, the CDR3 is TGTGCCAGCAGCCCCACAGGAGGAGGCTATGGCTACACCTTC. This translates into CASSPTGGGYGYTF.

This rearrangement joins TRBV6-1 to TRBJ2-5, with D possibly being TRBD1 or TRBD2 (5 bases each). CDR1 is MNHNS, CDR2 SASEGT, per germline. The CDR3 extends over 15 amino acids. Trimming removed 9 bases at V and 5 bases at J, with 22 bases between. The CDR3 DNA is TGTGCCAGTCTCGCCGGGGCTAATAAGGGGGAGACCCAGTACTTC. Translating gives CASLAGANKGETQYF.

The gene calls are TRBV11-2 and TRBJ2-4; D could derive from TRBD1 or TRBD2 (6 bases each). There are 16 residues in the CDR3. V shed 4 bases and J shed 6 bases, with 19 bases lying between them. Germline CDR1 reads SGHAT; CDR2 reads FQNNGV. This CDR3 reads CASSSRGQLGGNIQYF. In DNA, the CDR3 is TGTGCCAGCAGCTCCCGGGGGCAACTAGGCGGAAACATTCAGTACTTC.

This clone showed up just once. The chain recombines TRBV28 with TRBJ1-1; weak D call: TRBD1 (6 bases). CDR3 length: 16 residues. V was clipped by 1 base and J by 0 bases, with 12 bases between them. Germline loops: CDR1 MDHEN, CDR2 SYDVKM. The CDR3 loop reads CASSLLGGLVNTEAFF. Here the CDR3 DNA reads TGTGCCAGCAGTTTATTAGGGGGACTGGTGAACACTGAAGCTTTCTTT.

J is TRBJ1-2 and V is TRBV7-9, with D perhaps matching TRBD1 (6 bases). Trimming stripped 5 bases from V and 4 bases from J, with 17 bases between. CDR1 and CDR2 (germline): SEHNR, FQNEAQ (reference sequence). The CDR3 spans 15 residues. The CDR3 here is CASSPGTPLGYGYTF. As DNA, the CDR3 is TGTGCCAGCAGCCCCGGGACACCGCTGGGCTATGGCTACACCTTC.

This CDR3 reads CASRNTGGWNTEAFF. The CDR3 coding sequence is TGTGCCAGCAGAAATACAGGGGGATGGAACACTGAAGCTTTCTTT. The V gene is TRBV28, the J gene TRBJ1-1; 8 positions match TRBD1. This CDR3 is built from 15 residues. Trimming took 6 bases from V and 1 from J; bases not matched to a gene: 7. Germline V gene lookup returns CDR1 MDHEN and CDR2 SYDVKM.

This clone was detected once. In the same sample, other DNA sequences code for this CDR3. The V gene is TRBV28, the J gene TRBJ2-1; TRBD2 matches at 9 bases. Germline assignment: CDR1 MDHEN and CDR2 SYDVKM. The V segment lost 4 bases and the J segment 2 bases; nucleotides outside the gene matches: 6. This CDR3 region has 16 residues. The CDR3 DNA is TGTGCCAGCAGTTCTCCAGCGGGAGGCGCCTACAATGAGCAGTTCTTC. Translated: CASSSPAGGAYNEQFF.

V and J are TRBV27 and TRBJ2-1; 7 bases are shared with TRBD2. CDR1 and CDR2 (germline): MNHEY, SMNVEV (reference sequence). V was clipped by 8 bases and J by 9 bases; unmatched bases: 10. The CDR3 covers 13 residues. The CDR3: CASGILASGEQFF. CDR3 in DNA: TGTGCCAGCGGGATACTAGCGAGCGGTGAGCAGTTCTTC.

On this clone: One junction end does not reproduce the germline sequence, and a read error may be involved. V and J are TRBV5-1 and TRBJ2-2; 7 bases are a match to TRBD1. CDR1 is SGHRS, CDR2 YFSETQ, per germline. The CDR3 loop spans 16 amino acids. The DNA for the CDR3 is TGCGCCAGCAGCTTGGGCGAGGGGGCAAACACCGGGAAGCTGTTTTTT. Its translation is CASSLGEGANTGKLFF.

The gene calls are TRBV5-4 and TRBJ2-1; D is perhaps TRBD1 (6 bases). Per germline, CDR1 SGHNT and CDR2 YYREEE (reference sequence). Trimming took 3 bases from V and 3 from J, leaving 16 bases between them. The CDR3 covers 16 residues. The CDR3 sequence: CASSSRRQVFYNEQFF. DNA of the CDR3: TGTGCCAGCAGCTCGCGGAGACAGGTCTTCTACAATGAGCAGTTCTTC.

Regarding this clone: Other DNA sequences in the sample encode the same CDR3. The rearrangement joins TRBV25-1 to TRBJ1-1, with 11 bases fitting TRBD1. Trimming took 3 bases from V and 5 from J; bases not matched to a gene: 5. From germline, CDR1 is MGHDK and CDR2 SYGVNS. CDR3 length: 15 residues. The CDR3 loop reads CASSDPGQGGTEAFF. DNA for the CDR3: TGTGCCAGCAGTGACCCGGGACAGGGGGGAACTGAAGCTTTCTTT.